A selection of T cell receptor beta chains follows, all from one sample in a study of tumor and adjacent non-tumor tissue in lung cancer. TCRdb fed the multiplex PCR reads into MiXCR, producing one record per CDR3 protein. Here the sample spans around 99,000 distinct CDR3 sequences, 60% to 70% being singletons. Material: distant non-tumor lung tissue. All receptors come from a man in his sixties with non-small cell lung cancer. Both conserved end residues are part of each CDR3. The D gene is left open where the match is weak. Size tells how often a clone was seen (once, few, many) or the class of an expanded clone, and some rows leave it out.

d_call	v_call	j_call	clone_size	cdr3_nt	cdr3_aa
NA	TRBV6-6	TRBJ2-5	NA	TGTGTCAGCACCCACCCTGGGAAGGAGACCCAGTACTTC	CVSTHPGKETQYF
NA	TRBV14	TRBJ1-6	NA	TGTGCCAGCAGCCAAGATATACAAGGAGATTCACTCCTCAACTTT	CASSQDIQGDSLLNF
NA	TRBV5-1	TRBJ1-2	NA	TGCGCCAGCAGCTTGGGGCACTCCGGGGGCACTGGCTATGTCTACACCTTC	CASSLGHSGGTGYVYTF
TRBD2	TRBV4-2	TRBJ2-5	many	TGTGCCAGCAGCCAAGAGGTCGGGGGGGGATCCCAGTACTTC	CASSQEVGGGSQYF
NA	TRBV20-1	TRBJ2-1	few	TGCAGTGCCAACAATGAGCAGTTCTTC	CSANNEQFF
NA	TRBV5-4	TRBJ2-2	NA	TGTGCCGGCAGCTTGGTCGGGGTAAACACCGGGGAGCTGTTTTTT	CAGSLVGVNTGELFF
NA	TRBV6-2/TRBV6-3	TRBJ2-7	many	TGTGCCAGCAGCGAAACCGCAGCCTACGAGCAGTACTTC	CASSETAAYEQYF
NA	TRBV12-3/TRBV12-4	TRBJ1-2	many	TGTGCCAGCAGACCACAGGGCTATGGCTACACCTTC	CASRPQGYGYTF
TRBD2	TRBV12-3/TRBV12-4	TRBJ2-7	NA	TGTGACAGCAGTTTCGGGGGGGGATTAAGGGGCAGCGCCTACGAGCAGTACTTC	CDSSFGGGLRGSAYEQYF
TRBD2	TRBV5-4	TRBJ2-1	many	TGTGCCAGCAGCCAGCCGGGACTAGCGGGAGATGAGCAGTTCTTC	CASSQPGLAGDEQFF
NA	TRBV7-2	TRBJ1-2	NA	TGTGCCAGCAGCTATCCCCCGGAGAGGGCGCTCTATGGCTACACCTTC	CASSYPPERALYGYTF
NA	TRBV29-1	TRBJ2-5	NA	TGCAGCGTTCGTAAAACGAGAGGGCCGGCGGAGACCCAGTACTTC	CSVRKTRGPAETQYF
TRBD1	TRBV20-1	TRBJ1-2	many	TGCAGTGCCGTTCAGACAGGGGGATATGGCTACACCTTC	CSAVQTGGYGYTF
NA	TRBV20-1	TRBJ2-7	many	TGCAGTGCCATTTTAGCGGTTAAGTCCCACTACGAGCAGTACTTC	CSAILAVKSHYEQYF
TRBD1	TRBV7-2	TRBJ2-1	few	TGTGCCAGCAGCTTAGCAGGGGGCAGGTCCTACAATGAGCAGTTCTTC	CASSLAGGRSYNEQFF
NA	TRBV11-2	TRBJ2-3	many	TGTGCCAGCAGCCAATTGTTGGATACGCAGTATTTT	CASSQLLDTQYF
NA	TRBV24-1	TRBJ1-5	many	TGTGCCACCAGTGAGCAAGGACAGATGAAGCAGCATTTT	CATSEQGQMKQHF
NA	TRBV20-1	TRBJ1-4	many	TGCAGTGGAGCAACTAATGAAAAACTGTTTTTT	CSGATNEKLFF
TRBD1	TRBV13	TRBJ2-4	NA	TGTGCCAGCAGCTTCCGGGACAGGGGGCCGGGGGGCAAAAACATTCGGTACTTC	CASSFRDRGPGGKNIRYF
NA	TRBV20-1	TRBJ1-1	NA	TGCAGTGGTAGAGATGGGGGCAGGGGCAGTAACACTGAAGCTTTCTTT	CSGRDGGRGSNTEAFF
TRBD1	TRBV29-1	TRBJ1-2	many	TGCAGCGTTGACGGAGGACAGGGAGGCAATGGCTACACCTTC	CSVDGGQGGNGYTF
TRBD1	TRBV7-9	TRBJ2-7	many	TGTGCCAGCAGCTCCGACAGGGGAGAACGCGAGCAGTACTTC	CASSSDRGEREQYF
NA	TRBV6-5	TRBJ1-2	NA	TGTGCCAGCAGTCCCGACGGGCCTGATGACTACACCTTC	CASSPDGPDDYTF
NA	TRBV6-2/TRBV6-3	TRBJ2-2	many	TGTGCCAGCAATCTGAGAGGAACCGGGGAGCTGTTTTTT	CASNLRGTGELFF
NA	TRBV29-1	TRBJ2-3	NA	TGCAGCCACAGGGTTGGCATAGATACGCAGTATTTT	CSHRVGIDTQYF
NA	TRBV11-1	TRBJ2-1	NA	TGTGCCAGCAACTTACGGACTTCCTACAATGGGCAGTTCTTC	CASNLRTSYNGQFF
TRBD1	TRBV28	TRBJ1-4	NA	TGTGCCAGCAGCACAGGGGTCGGGGAAAAACTGTTTTTT	CASSTGVGEKLFF
NA	TRBV29-1	TRBJ2-1	NA	TGCAGCGTTCGGATTAGCGGTTACAATGAGCAGTTCTTC	CSVRISGYNEQFF
NA	TRBV29-1	TRBJ2-7	NA	TGCAGCGCTGCTCGCGGGAACGAGCAGTACTTC	CSAARGNEQYF
NA	TRBV24-1	TRBJ2-2	many	TGTGCCACCAGGGTAGGGGGAGACACCGGGGAGCTGTTTTTT	CATRVGGDTGELFF
TRBD2	TRBV12-3/TRBV12-4	TRBJ2-3	NA	TGTGCCAGCAGTACACAACTAGCGGGGGCAATCACAGATACGCAGTATTTT	CASSTQLAGAITDTQYF
NA	TRBV12-5	TRBJ2-6	many	TGTGCTAGTGGTTTGGGGGGCTCTGGGGCCAACGTCCTGACTTTC	CASGLGGSGANVLTF
TRBD1	TRBV12-3/TRBV12-4	TRBJ1-2	NA	TGTGCCAATAGTTTGGTAACAGGGGTCGGTGGCTACACCTTC	CANSLVTGVGGYTF
NA	TRBV11-1	TRBJ2-7	NA	TGTGCTAGCATCTTTCCCGGCGGCGCCTACGAACAGTACTTC	CASIFPGGAYEQYF
NA	TRBV10-1	TRBJ2-3	many	TGCGCCAGCAGTGATGGTCTTGCGGGAAGCACAGATACGCAGTATTTT	CASSDGLAGSTDTQYF
NA	TRBV11-3	TRBJ2-1	NA	TGTGCCAGCAGCGGGTGCCCGATGAATGAGCAGTTCTTC	CASSGCPMNEQFF
NA	TRBV4-3	TRBJ2-7	NA	TGCCCTAGCAGCCAAGGGCGGTCTGGAACCTACGAGCAGTACTTC	CPSSQGRSGTYEQYF
NA	TRBV20-1	TRBJ2-5	few	TGCAGTGCCCCAAACTGGGGGCAAGAGACCCAGTACTTC	CSAPNWGQETQYF
TRBD2	TRBV20-1	TRBJ2-1	NA	TGCAGTGCTCCCCGGACTAGCGGGAGGAATACCTACAATGAGCAGTTCTTC	CSAPRTSGRNTYNEQFF
NA	TRBV12-3/TRBV12-4	TRBJ1-5	NA	TGTGCCAGCAGTTTAGCTGGCACAGACCTTAATCAGCCCCAGCATTTT	CASSLAGTDLNQPQHF
NA	TRBV12-3/TRBV12-4	TRBJ1-5	NA	TGTGCCAGCAGGTGGACAGAGAGACAGCCCCAGCATTTT	CASRWTERQPQHF
TRBD2	TRBV5-8	TRBJ2-5	NA	TGTGCCAGCCCCGAGGGGCTAGCGGGAGGTGTCGAGACCCAGTACTTC	CASPEGLAGGVETQYF
NA	TRBV6-2/TRBV6-3	TRBJ2-7	once	TGTGCCAGCAGTTACTCGGCGGTCGGGGTCTACGAGCAGTACTTC	CASSYSAVGVYEQYF
NA	TRBV30	TRBJ1-3	NA	TGTGCCTGGGAAGACAAACTTAACTCTGGAAACACCATATATTTT	CAWEDKLNSGNTIYF
NA	TRBV29-1	TRBJ2-7	NA	TGCAGCGTTGAAAGGGATATGGGCTACGAGCAGTACTTC	CSVERDMGYEQYF
NA	TRBV11-2	TRBJ1-2	NA	TGTGCCAGCAGCGCAAGTGCGGGGGTTGGTGGCTGCTCCTTC	CASSASAGVGGCSF
TRBD2	TRBV6-2/TRBV6-3	TRBJ2-5	NA	TGTGTCAGCAGTTACCGGACTAGCGGATCACCACAAGAGACCCGGTACTTC	CVSSYRTSGSPQETRYF
NA	TRBV10-2	TRBJ2-2	few	TGCGCCACCCAGACCGGGGAGCTGGTTTTT	CATQTGELVF
NA	TRBV11-1	TRBJ1-1	NA	TGTGCCAGCAGCTTACCGGCGGACGAGACTGAAGCTTCCTTT	CASSLPADETEASF
NA	TRBV7-2	TRBJ2-7	NA	TGTGCCAGCAGCTTAGAGGGGGGGCGCGGCAACGAGCAGTACTTC	CASSLEGGRGNEQYF